A selection of T cell receptor beta chains follows, all from one sample in a study of blood T cell repertoires in COVID-19. Assay used: immunoSEQ multiplex PCR; TCRdb lists only in-frame clones, some missing. The sample holds 130,000 to 150,000 clones, around 87% seen once. Sample: peripheral blood. All receptors come from a woman between 45 and 60 years old with active or convalescent COVID-19. Both conserved end residues are part of each CDR3. Fields, in order: D gene, V gene, CDR3 length, clone size, J gene, CDR3 protein, CDR3 DNA. A D gene is named only where the DNA matches it firmly. A clone size is listed for some rows: how often the clone was seen (once, few, many), or a class if it is expanded.

d_call: -
v_call: TRBV2
cdr3_length: 13
clone_size: -
j_call: TRBJ2-3
cdr3_aa: CASSLLASDTQYF
cdr3_nt: TGTGCCAGCAGTCTACTAGCCTCAGATACGCAGTATTTT

d_call: -
v_call: TRBV18
cdr3_length: 15
clone_size: -
j_call: TRBJ1-4
cdr3_aa: CASSLNGGFNEKLFF
cdr3_nt: TGTGCCAGCTCACTAAACGGGGGATTTAATGAAAAACTGTTTTTT

d_call: TRBD1
v_call: TRBV19
cdr3_length: 14
clone_size: -
j_call: TRBJ1-1
cdr3_aa: CASSIQGVNTEAFF
cdr3_nt: TGTGCCAGTAGTATACAGGGGGTGAACACTGAAGCTTTCTTT

d_call: -
v_call: TRBV11-2
cdr3_length: 14
clone_size: -
j_call: TRBJ1-1
cdr3_aa: CASRDRNALTEAFF
cdr3_nt: TGTGCCAGCAGAGACAGGAACGCTCTCACTGAAGCTTTCTTT

d_call: -
v_call: TRBV4-1
cdr3_length: 15
clone_size: -
j_call: TRBJ1-5
cdr3_aa: CASRATGRRDQPQHF
cdr3_nt: TGCGCCAGCAGGGCGACCGGGAGAAGGGATCAGCCCCAGCATTTT

d_call: -
v_call: TRBV28
cdr3_length: 13
clone_size: -
j_call: TRBJ2-3
cdr3_aa: CASSSGSTDTQYF
cdr3_nt: TGTGCCAGCAGTTCGGGTTCTACAGATACGCAGTATTTT

d_call: TRBD1
v_call: TRBV30
cdr3_length: 15
clone_size: -
j_call: TRBJ1-1
cdr3_aa: CAWTITGTANTEAFF
cdr3_nt: TGTGCCTGGACTATAACCGGGACAGCGAACACTGAAGCTTTCTTT

d_call: TRBD2
v_call: TRBV4-1
cdr3_length: 19
clone_size: -
j_call: TRBJ2-4
cdr3_aa: CASSQVSSGPLGAKNIQYF
cdr3_nt: TGCGCCAGCAGCCAAGTTTCTAGCGGTCCGTTAGGAGCCAAAAACATTCAGTACTTC

d_call: TRBD1
v_call: TRBV19
cdr3_length: 16
clone_size: -
j_call: TRBJ1-2
cdr3_aa: CASTRTPGQGGSGYTF
cdr3_nt: TGTGCCAGTACCCGAACACCGGGACAGGGGGGATCTGGCTACACCTTC

d_call: -
v_call: TRBV30
cdr3_length: 13
clone_size: -
j_call: TRBJ1-2
cdr3_aa: CAWTSQGNYGYTF
cdr3_nt: TGTGCCTGGACCTCGCAGGGGAACTATGGCTACACCTTC

d_call: TRBD1
v_call: TRBV6-5
cdr3_length: 15
clone_size: -
j_call: TRBJ1-1
cdr3_aa: CASSYSGRGVTEAFF
cdr3_nt: TGTGCCAGCAGTTACTCGGGCAGGGGGGTCACTGAAGCTTTCTTT

d_call: TRBD1
v_call: TRBV4-1
cdr3_length: 14
clone_size: few
j_call: TRBJ1-2
cdr3_aa: CASSHPGQGNGYTF
cdr3_nt: TGCGCCAGCAGCCACCCGGGACAGGGAAATGGCTACACCTTC

d_call: TRBD1
v_call: TRBV5-8
cdr3_length: 15
clone_size: -
j_call: TRBJ1-1
cdr3_aa: CASSRRQGSNTEAFF
cdr3_nt: TGTGCCAGCAGCCGACGACAGGGGTCGAACACTGAAGCTTTCTTT

d_call: TRBD2
v_call: TRBV3-1/TRBV3-2
cdr3_length: 16
clone_size: -
j_call: TRBJ2-2
cdr3_aa: CASSPGLAGGTGELFF
cdr3_nt: TGTGCCAGCAGCCCGGGACTAGCGGGAGGTACCGGGGAGCTGTTTTTT

d_call: -
v_call: TRBV19
cdr3_length: 13
clone_size: -
j_call: TRBJ1-1
cdr3_aa: CASSDLWNTEAFF
cdr3_nt: TGTGCCAGTAGCGACTTATGGAACACTGAAGCTTTCTTT